The rows below give T cell receptor beta chains drawn from one sample of a study of shared clonotypes between healthy human individuals. The method was immunoSEQ multiplex PCR; TCRdb's version includes in-frame clones alone and lacks a portion of them. The sample lists approximately 530,000 clones, around 95% occurring once. What was sequenced was naive CD4+ T cells sorted from blood. These receptors were collected from a woman aged 25 to 45 in good health. CDR3s include the opening cysteine and the closing phenylalanine or tryptophan. The D gene is left open where the match is weak. Clone size is given for some rows only: seen once, a few or many times, or a class if the clone is expanded.

clone_size j_call d_call v_call cdr3_nt cdr3_aa
. TRBJ1-1 . TRBV27 TGTGCCAGCAGTTCTACAGGGTTTGGCACTGAAGCTTTCTTT CASSSTGFGTEAFF
. TRBJ1-1 . TRBV14 TGTGCCAGCAGCCCACGACAGTTTGGGAACACTGAAGCTTTCTTT CASSPRQFGNTEAFF
once TRBJ2-3 . TRBV7-3 TGTGCCAGCAGCTTAGCGGGTGATACAGATACGCAGTATTTT CASSLAGDTDTQYF
. TRBJ2-6 TRBD1 TRBV2 TGTGCCAGCAGCCCAAAACAGGGGGCGCGGGGGGCCAACGTCCTGACTTTC CASSPKQGARGANVLTF
few TRBJ1-1 TRBD1 TRBV29-1 TGCAGCGTTGGACAGGGCGAGGCTTTCTTT CSVGQGEAFF
. TRBJ2-2 . TRBV5-1 TGCGCCAGCAGCTTTAATCCCCCCACCGGGGAGCTGTTTTTT CASSFNPPTGELFF
. TRBJ2-7 . TRBV28 TGTGCCAGCAGTTCCCCCGGCGGGACAACCGAGCAGTACTTC CASSSPGGTTEQYF
. TRBJ1-1 . TRBV19 TGTGCCAGTAGTATGCAGACGAACACTGAAGCTTTCTTT CASSMQTNTEAFF
. TRBJ2-5 . TRBV28 TGTGCCAGCATACCAAAGGGGGGAGAGACCCAGTACTTC CASIPKGGETQYF
. TRBJ2-1 TRBD2 TRBV19 TGTGCCAGTATTCATGGCGGGAGAAGGTACAATGAGCAGTTCTTC CASIHGGRRYNEQFF